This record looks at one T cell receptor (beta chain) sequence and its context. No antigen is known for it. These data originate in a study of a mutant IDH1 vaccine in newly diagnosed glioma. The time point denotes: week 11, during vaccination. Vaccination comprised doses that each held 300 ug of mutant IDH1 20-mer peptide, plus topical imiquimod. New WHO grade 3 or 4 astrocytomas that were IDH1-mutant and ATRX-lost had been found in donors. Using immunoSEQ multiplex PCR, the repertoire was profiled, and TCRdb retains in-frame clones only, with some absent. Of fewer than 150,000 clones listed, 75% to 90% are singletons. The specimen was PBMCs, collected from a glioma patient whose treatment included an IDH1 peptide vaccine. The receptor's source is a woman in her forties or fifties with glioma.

CDR3 nucleotide sequence: TGTGCCAGCAGTCCCCGGGGACTAGCCGGCACAGATACGCAGTATTTT. Translated: CASSPRGLAGTDTQYF. This chain connects TRBV27 to TRBJ2-3; TRBD2 agrees at 9 bases. The CDR3 contains 16 residues. Trimming at V came to 5 bases and at J to 1 base, leaving 7 bases not matched to a gene. The germline V gene encodes CDR1 MNHEY and CDR2 SMNVEV (reference sequence).